The 20 T cell receptor beta chains presented below share a single source sample, sequenced in a study of blood T cell repertoires in COVID-19 (TCRdb year 2020). The library was built by means of the immunoSEQ multiplex PCR assay. This is the immuneACCESS table as TCRdb keeps it, with only in-frame sequences that have V and J called. A part of the clones is gone; compared with another copy, unresolved V genes explain less than half, and the rest is unexplained. Present in this sample are approximately 49,000 clones, approximately 84% of which were seen just once. 2.5% to 3% of the sample is held by the ten biggest clonotypes. The sequencing input was peripheral blood. The receptors here all came from a man aged 50 to 59 with acute or convalescent COVID-19.

The sample holds a few counts of this clone. The V gene is TRBV20-1, the J gene TRBJ1-4; D is uncertain. V was clipped by 6 bases and J by 11 bases, with 4 bases between them. Germline V gene sequence: CDR1 DFQATT, CDR2 SNEGSKA (reference sequence). The CDR3 covers 8 residues. The CDR3 bases are TGCAGTGCCCGGAAACTGTTTTTT. This gives the protein CSARKLFF.

J is TRBJ2-7 and V is TRBV5-1, with TRBD2 matching over 8 bases. Per germline, CDR1 SGHRS and CDR2 YFSETQ. V dropped 3 bases and J dropped 4; count of bases not matched to a gene: 3. The CDR3 runs 13 residues. The CDR3 loop is CASSYGGGYEQYF. DNA for the CDR3: TGCGCCAGCAGCTACGGCGGGGGGTACGAGCAGTACTTC. The full variable domain, rest sourced from reference TRBV5-1 and TRBJ2-7, is KAGVTQTPRYLIKTRGQQVTLSCSPISGHRSVSWYQQTPGQGLQFLFEYFSETQRNKGNFPGRFSGRQFSNSRSEMNVSTLELGDSALYLCASSYGGGYEQYFGPGTRLTVT.

The V call is TRBV15, the J call TRBJ1-4; TRBD1 agrees at 11 bases. V was pared by 2 bases and J by 7 bases, with 6 bases of the junction left unmatched. Germline loops: CDR1 LNHNV, CDR2 YYDKDF (reference sequence). The CDR3 sequence is 16 residues long. CDR3 coding DNA: TGTGCCACCAGCAGATATTTCGGGACAGGGGGTGAAAAACTGTTTTTT. It specifies CATSRYFGTGGEKLFF.

V gene TRBV12-3 or TRBV12-4 combines with J gene TRBJ2-2; D ambiguous. The CDR3 contains 12 residues. Trimming stripped 7 bases from V and 7 bases from J, with 10 bases between. DNA for the CDR3: TGTGCCAGCACTCCAGGAAGCGGGGAGCTGTTTTTT. Its protein product is CASTPGSGELFF.

This clone was found a few times. The V gene is TRBV4-1, the J gene TRBJ1-3; D gene uncertain. Germline V gene lookup returns CDR1 MGHRA and CDR2 YSYEKL. The CDR3 has 14 residues. Trimming took 4 bases from V and 4 from J, leaving 11 bases between them. This chain's CDR3 is CASSRDGGGNTIYF. The CDR3 coding sequence is TGCGCCAGCAGCCGAGATGGCGGGGGAAACACCATATATTTT.

The genes are TRBV7-6 and TRBJ2-2; TRBD2 is a possible D gene (6 bases). Trimming left V 3 bases short and J 3 bases short, with 8 bases between. The CDR3 is made up of 14 amino acids. The germline V gene has CDR1 SGHVS and CDR2 FNYEAQ. CDR3 sequence: CASSFGEDTGELFF. The DNA of the CDR3 is TGTGCCAGCAGCTTCGGGGAGGACACCGGGGAGCTGTTTTTT.

V gene TRBV19 combines with J gene TRBJ2-2; possibly TRBD1 for D (5 bases). V was pared by 7 bases and J by 4 bases, with 13 bases between. Germline loops: CDR1 LNHDA, CDR2 SQIVND (reference sequence). The CDR3 covers 14 residues. The CDR3 here is CASTKRQFTGELFF. Here the CDR3 DNA reads TGTGCCAGTACGAAAAGACAGTTCACCGGGGAGCTGTTTTTT.

The chain uses TRBV30 and TRBJ2-4, with a possible D match to TRBD1 (6 bases). This CDR3 contains 12 residues. The V end lost 3 bases, the J end lost 8 bases, and 11 bases lay between the germline ends. Per the germline V gene, CDR1 is GTSNPN and CDR2 is SVGIG (reference sequence). The CDR3 protein is CAWRGQSYIQYF. CDR3 nucleotide sequence: TGTGCCTGGAGAGGACAGTCGTACATTCAGTACTTC.

The chain combines TRBV6-5 with TRBJ2-1; 11 bases are a match to TRBD2. The germline V gene has CDR1 MNHEY and CDR2 SVGAGI. With 4 bases clipped from V and 10 bases from J, the junction kept 12 bases outside the gene matches. This CDR3 spans 16 amino acids. CDR3 in DNA: TGTGCCAGCAGTTCCGGGACTAGCGGTACTGTTCGGGAGCAGTTCTTC. Encoded protein: CASSSGTSGTVREQFF.

The V gene is TRBV5-1, the J gene TRBJ1-2; D not resolved. There are 13 residues in the CDR3. V lost 1 base and J 8 bases, leaving 12 bases between the germline ends. Germline CDR1 is SGHRS and CDR2 is YFSETQ. CDR3 in amino acids: CASSLPPVEGYTF. CDR3 sequence (DNA): TGCGCCAGCAGCTTGCCCCCCGTGGAGGGCTACACCTTC.

The V call is TRBV27, the J call TRBJ2-2, with D possibly TRBD2 on 7 matching bases. V lost 5 bases and J 6 bases, leaving 13 bases between the germline ends. Germline CDR1 is MNHEY and CDR2 is SMNVEV (reference sequence). The CDR3 extends over 14 amino acids. CDR3 sequence reads: CASSPGRGAGELFF. CDR3 in DNA: TGTGCCAGCAGTCCAGGGAGGGGGGCCGGGGAGCTGTTTTTT.

This clone was detected only a few times. The rearrangement joins TRBV20-1 to TRBJ1-2, with D uncertain. The V end lost 3 bases, the J end lost 2 bases, and 4 bases lay between the germline ends. CDR3 length: 11 residues. The germline gives CDR1 DFQATT, CDR2 SNEGSKA (reference sequence). This chain's CDR3 is CSASINYGYTF. DNA for the CDR3: TGCAGTGCTAGTATAAACTATGGCTACACCTTC.

In this sample, this clone turned up once. The chain is built from TRBV28 and TRBJ2-7; the match to TRBD2 covers 9 bases. CDR1 and CDR2 from the germline V gene are MDHEN and SYDVKM. Trimming cost V 6 bases and J 1 base; bases outside gene matches: 10. The CDR3 loop spans 16 amino acids. The CDR3 DNA is TGTGCCAGCAGCCCCCTCGGGACTAGCCGTTCCTACGAGCAGTACTTC. The encoded protein is CASSPLGTSRSYEQYF. Full variable domain (missing parts from reference TRBV28 and TRBJ2-7): DVKVTQSSRYLVKRTGEKVFLECVQDMDHENMFWYRQDPGLGLRLIYFSYDVKMKEKGDIPEGYSVSREKKERFSLILESASTNQTSMYLCASSPLGTSRSYEQYFGPGTRLTVT.

The chain recombines TRBV29-1 with TRBJ2-2; 7 positions match TRBD2. The germline gives CDR1 SQVTM, CDR2 ANQGSEA. V shed 5 bases and J 6 bases; nucleotides not matched to a gene: 6. This CDR3 is built from 13 residues. The CDR3 loop is CSVRGGGSGELFF. The CDR3 bases are TGCAGCGTTCGGGGCGGGGGATCCGGGGAGCTGTTTTTT.

This chain connects TRBV7-2 to TRBJ2-4, with a weak D call TRBD2 (6 bases). Trimming stripped 4 bases from V and 3 bases from J, with 22 bases between. Germline CDR1 is SGHTA and CDR2 is FQGNSA. The CDR3 has 18 residues. The CDR3 protein is CASSSAGGIGRGKNIQYF. CDR3 nucleotide sequence: TGTGCCAGCAGCTCCGCCGGCGGGATAGGACGAGGCAAAAACATTCAGTACTTC.

The gene calls are TRBV28 and TRBJ2-5, with TRBD1 matching over 7 bases. There are 14 residues in the CDR3. The J segment lost 2 bases and the V segment lost 5 bases, leaving 5 bases of the junction unmatched. In germline, CDR1 is MDHEN, CDR2 SYDVKM. The CDR3 region is CASSPGDSQETQYF. In nucleotides, the CDR3 is TGTGCCAGCAGTCCAGGGGACAGTCAAGAGACCCAGTACTTC.

Here the CDR3 reads CASSDSSGRAPDTQYF. The CDR3 nucleotides read TGTGCCAGCAGTGACTCGAGCGGGAGGGCCCCAGATACGCAGTATTTT. The rearrangement joins TRBV2 to TRBJ2-3; TRBD2 agrees at 10 bases. The CDR3 is 16 residues long. V lost 3 bases and J lost 4; bases outside the gene matches: 7. Looked up from germline, CDR1 is SNHLY and CDR2 is FYNNEI.

The J gene is TRBJ1-5, the V gene TRBV6-5, with a possible D match to TRBD1 (5 bases). Looked up from germline, CDR1 is MNHEY and CDR2 is SVGAGI. V was shortened by 7 bases and J by 3 bases, with 13 bases between the two germline ends. CDR3 length: 14 amino acids. Here the CDR3 reads CASTTQVHNQPQHF. CDR3 sequence (DNA): TGTGCCAGCACCACACAGGTTCACAATCAGCCCCAGCATTTT.

The chain has TRBV7-2 and TRBJ2-5, with D maybe TRBD1 (5 bases). The germline V gene encodes CDR1 SGHTA and CDR2 FQGNSA. The CDR3 is made up of 15 amino acids. Trimming pared 6 bases from V and 1 base from J, leaving 15 bases between. The CDR3 region has the DNA TGTGCCAGCAGGTTCTACAGGTACTCCCAAGAGACCCAGTACTTC. Its protein is CASRFYRYSQETQYF.

The V call is TRBV10-3, the J call TRBJ2-1; TRBD1 aligns across 11 bases. CDR3 length: 13 amino acids. Germline loops: CDR1 ENHRY, CDR2 SYGVKD. V lost 11 bases to trimming and J lost 9 bases; unmatched junction nucleotides: 9. The CDR3 sequence is CAGRGTGGFEQFF. Here the CDR3 DNA reads TGTGCCGGTAGAGGGACAGGGGGGTTTGAGCAGTTCTTC.